This TCR beta chain was recovered during a study of blood T cell repertoires in COVID-19. The wider study: T cells, B-cell-depleted T cells, or PBMCs supplied cDNA or gDNA.

Germline CDR1 is MNHEY and CDR2 is SVGAGI. This CDR3 region has 14 residues. The germline V and J ends were trimmed by 6 bases and 3 bases, with 15 bases remaining between them. TCRdb's copy holds only in-frame clones and misses some; the assay was immunoSEQ multiplex PCR. Of over 200,000 clones listed, 81% were seen once; the top ten hold approximately 7.2%. This clone has just a few counts. Sequenced: peripheral blood. This TCR was recovered from a woman aged 80 or over with acute or convalescent COVID-19. The J gene is TRBJ2-7, the V gene TRBV6-5; weak D call: TRBD1 (5 bases). The CDR3 nucleotides are TGTGCCAGCAGGGTTGACAGTACCTTCTACGAGCAGTACTTC. Translating it yields CASRVDSTFYEQYF.